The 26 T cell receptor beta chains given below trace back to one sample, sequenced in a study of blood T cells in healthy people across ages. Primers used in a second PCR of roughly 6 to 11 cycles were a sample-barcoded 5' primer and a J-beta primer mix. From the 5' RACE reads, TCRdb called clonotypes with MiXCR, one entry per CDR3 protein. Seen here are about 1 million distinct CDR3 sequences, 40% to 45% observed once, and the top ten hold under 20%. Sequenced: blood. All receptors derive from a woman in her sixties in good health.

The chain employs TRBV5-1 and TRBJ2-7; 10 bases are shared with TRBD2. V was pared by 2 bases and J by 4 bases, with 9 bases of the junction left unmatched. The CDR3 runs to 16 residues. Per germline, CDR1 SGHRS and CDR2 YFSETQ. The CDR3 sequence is CASSFSLAGERYEQYF. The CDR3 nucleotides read TGCGCCAGCAGCTTTTCCCTAGCGGGAGAGAGATACGAGCAGTACTTC.

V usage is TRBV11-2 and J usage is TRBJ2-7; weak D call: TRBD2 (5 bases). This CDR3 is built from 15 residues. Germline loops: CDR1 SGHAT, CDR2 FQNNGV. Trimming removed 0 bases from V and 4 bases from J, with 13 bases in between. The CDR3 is CASSLEIFRGYEQYF. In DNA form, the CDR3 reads TGTGCCAGCAGCTTAGAAATCTTTCGGGGTTACGAGCAGTACTTC.

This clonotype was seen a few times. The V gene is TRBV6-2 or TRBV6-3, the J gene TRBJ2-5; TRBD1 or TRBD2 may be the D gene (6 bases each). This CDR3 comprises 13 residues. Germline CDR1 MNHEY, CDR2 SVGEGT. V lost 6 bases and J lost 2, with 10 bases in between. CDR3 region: CASRGGGQETQYF. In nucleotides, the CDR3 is TGTGCCAGCAGGGGGGGCGGTCAAGAGACCCAGTACTTC.

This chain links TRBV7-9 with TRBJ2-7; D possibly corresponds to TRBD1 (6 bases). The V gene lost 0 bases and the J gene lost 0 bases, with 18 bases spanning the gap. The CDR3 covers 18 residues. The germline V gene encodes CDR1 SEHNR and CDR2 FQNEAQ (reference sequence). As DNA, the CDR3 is TGTGCCAGCAGCTTAGCATCGGTCCGACAGGATTACTCCTACGAGCAGTACTTC. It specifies CASSLASVRQDYSYEQYF.

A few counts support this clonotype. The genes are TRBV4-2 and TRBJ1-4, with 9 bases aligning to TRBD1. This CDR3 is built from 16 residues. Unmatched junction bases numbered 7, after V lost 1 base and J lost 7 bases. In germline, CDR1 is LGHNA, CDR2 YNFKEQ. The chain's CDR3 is CASSQGLGTGREKLFF. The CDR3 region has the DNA TGTGCCAGCAGCCAAGGTTTAGGGACAGGGCGTGAAAAACTGTTTTTT.

CDR3 residues: CASSSGLAVASGNEQFF. CDR3 in DNA: TGTGCCAGCAGCTCGGGACTAGCGGTTGCCTCGGGGAATGAGCAGTTCTTC. The chain uses TRBV7-9 and TRBJ2-1; 11 positions match TRBD2. The trim removed 4 bases at V and 7 bases at J, leaving 12 bases unmatched. Germline V gene data show CDR1 as SEHNR and CDR2 as FQNEAQ (reference sequence). The CDR3 spans 17 residues.

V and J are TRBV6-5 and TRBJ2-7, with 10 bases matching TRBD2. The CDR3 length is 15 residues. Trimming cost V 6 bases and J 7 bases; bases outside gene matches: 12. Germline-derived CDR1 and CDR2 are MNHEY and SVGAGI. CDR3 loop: CASRRAGGALWEQYF. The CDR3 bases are TGTGCCAGCAGGAGAGCGGGAGGGGCGCTTTGGGAGCAGTACTTC.

The CDR3 bases are TGTGCCAGCAGTGACAGGAGGCTATTCTCCTACGAGCAGTACTTC. Amino acids: CASSDRRLFSYEQYF. The J gene is TRBJ2-7, the V gene TRBV27; maybe TRBD1 (6 bases). In germline, CDR1 is MNHEY, CDR2 SMNVEV (reference sequence). Trimming left V 5 bases short and J 0 bases short, with 14 bases between. The CDR3 sequence is 15 residues long.

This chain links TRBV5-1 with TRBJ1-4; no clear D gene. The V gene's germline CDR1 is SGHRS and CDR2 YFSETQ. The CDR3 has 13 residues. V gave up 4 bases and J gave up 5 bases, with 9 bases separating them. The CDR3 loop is CASSRTRNEKLFF. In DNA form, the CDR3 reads TGCGCCAGCAGCCGGACTAGAAATGAAAAACTGTTTTTT.

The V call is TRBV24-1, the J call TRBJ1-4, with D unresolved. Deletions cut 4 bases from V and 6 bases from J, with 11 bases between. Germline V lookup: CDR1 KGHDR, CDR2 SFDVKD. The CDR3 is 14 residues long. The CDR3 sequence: CATSERGGDEKLFF. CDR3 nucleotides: TGTGCCACCAGTGAGAGAGGTGGGGATGAAAAACTGTTTTTT.

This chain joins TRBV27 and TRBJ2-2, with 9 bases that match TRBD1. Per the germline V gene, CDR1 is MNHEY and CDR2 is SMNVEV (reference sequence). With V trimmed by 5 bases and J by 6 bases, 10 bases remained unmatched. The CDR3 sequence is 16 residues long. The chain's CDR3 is CASSPRDRVSAGELFF. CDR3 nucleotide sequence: TGTGCCAGCAGTCCCCGGGACAGGGTTTCTGCCGGGGAGCTGTTTTTT.

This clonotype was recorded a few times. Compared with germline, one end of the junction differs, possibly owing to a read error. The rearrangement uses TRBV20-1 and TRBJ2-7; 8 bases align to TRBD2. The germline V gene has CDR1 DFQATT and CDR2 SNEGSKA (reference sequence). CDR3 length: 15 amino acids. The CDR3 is CSARGFSGREYEQYF. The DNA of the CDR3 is TGCAGTGCCAGAGGGTTCAGCGGGAGAGAGTACGAGCAGTACTTC.

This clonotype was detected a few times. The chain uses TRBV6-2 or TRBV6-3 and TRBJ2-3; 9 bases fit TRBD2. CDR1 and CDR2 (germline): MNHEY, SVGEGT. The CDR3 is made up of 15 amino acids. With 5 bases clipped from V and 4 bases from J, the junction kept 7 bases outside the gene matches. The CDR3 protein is CASSPSGNSPDTQYF. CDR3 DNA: TGTGCCAGCAGTCCTAGCGGGAACTCGCCAGATACGCAGTATTTT.

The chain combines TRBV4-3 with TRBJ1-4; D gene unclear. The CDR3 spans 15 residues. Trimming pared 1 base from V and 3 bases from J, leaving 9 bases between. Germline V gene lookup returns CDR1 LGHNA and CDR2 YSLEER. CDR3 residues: CASSQVGSSNEKLFF. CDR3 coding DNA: TGCGCCAGCAGCCAAGTGGGCAGTTCTAATGAAAAACTGTTTTTT.

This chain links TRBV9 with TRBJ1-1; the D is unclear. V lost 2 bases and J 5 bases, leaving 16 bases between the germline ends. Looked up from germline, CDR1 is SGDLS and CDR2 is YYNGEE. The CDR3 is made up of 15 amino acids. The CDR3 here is CASSVGPLGGTEAFF. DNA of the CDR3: TGTGCCAGCAGCGTCGGACCTTTAGGAGGGACTGAAGCTTTCTTT.

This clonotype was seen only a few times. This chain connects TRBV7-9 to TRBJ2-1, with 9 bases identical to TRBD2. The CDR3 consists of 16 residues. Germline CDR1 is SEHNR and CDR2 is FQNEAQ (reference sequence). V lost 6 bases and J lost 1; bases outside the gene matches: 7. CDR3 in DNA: TGTGCCAGCAGATCCCTAGCGGGACCTTCCTACAATGAGCAGTTCTTC. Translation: CASRSLAGPSYNEQFF.

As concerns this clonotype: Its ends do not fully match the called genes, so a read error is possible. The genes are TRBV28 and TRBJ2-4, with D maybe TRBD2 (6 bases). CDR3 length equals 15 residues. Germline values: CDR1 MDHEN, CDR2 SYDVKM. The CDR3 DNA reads TGTGCCAGCAGACACGGAAAACTAGCCAAAAACATTCTGTACTTC. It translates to CASRHGKLAKNILYF.

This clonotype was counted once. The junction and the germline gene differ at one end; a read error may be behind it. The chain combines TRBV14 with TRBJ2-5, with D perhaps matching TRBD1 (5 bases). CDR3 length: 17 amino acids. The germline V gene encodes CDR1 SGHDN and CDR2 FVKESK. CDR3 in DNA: TGTGCCAACAGCCATAGGTCGACAGAGAGGTACCAAGAGACCCAGTACTTC. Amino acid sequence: CANSHRSTERYQETQYF.

In DNA, the CDR3 is TGTGCCAGCAGTATGTCCTACAATGAGCAGTTCTTC. This sequence encodes CASSMSYNEQFF. The chain carries TRBV28 and TRBJ2-1, with D unresolved. CDR1 is MDHEN, CDR2 SYDVKM, per germline. V was clipped by 5 bases and J by 1 base, with 3 bases between them. The CDR3 runs 12 residues. The whole variable domain, remainder taken from reference TRBV28 and TRBJ2-1, is DVKVTQSSRYLVKRTGEKVFLECVQDMDHENMFWYRQDPGLGLRLIYFSYDVKMKEKGDIPEGYSVSREKKERFSLILESASTNQTSMYLCASSMSYNEQFFGPGTRLTVL.

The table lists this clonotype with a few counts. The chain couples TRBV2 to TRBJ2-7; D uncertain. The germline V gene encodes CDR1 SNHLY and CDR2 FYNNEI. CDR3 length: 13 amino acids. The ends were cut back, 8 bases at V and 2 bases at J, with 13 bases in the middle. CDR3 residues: CASRPGPAYEQYF. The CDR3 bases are TGTGCCAGCCGACCGGGTCCCGCCTACGAGCAGTACTTC.

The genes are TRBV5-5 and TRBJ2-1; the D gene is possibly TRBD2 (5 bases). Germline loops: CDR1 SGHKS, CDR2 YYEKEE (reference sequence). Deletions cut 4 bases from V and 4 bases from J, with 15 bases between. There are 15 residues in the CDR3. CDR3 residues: CASSPAGVQYNEQFF. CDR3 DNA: TGTGCCAGCAGCCCGGCCGGGGTCCAATACAATGAGCAGTTCTTC.

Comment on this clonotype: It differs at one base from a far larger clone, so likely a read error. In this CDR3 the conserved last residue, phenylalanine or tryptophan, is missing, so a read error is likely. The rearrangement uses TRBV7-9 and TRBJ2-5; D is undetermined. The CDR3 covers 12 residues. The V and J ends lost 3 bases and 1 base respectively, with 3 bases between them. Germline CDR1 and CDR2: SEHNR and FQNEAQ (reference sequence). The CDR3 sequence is CASSLGQETQYY. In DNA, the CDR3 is TGTGCCAGCAGCTTGGGCCAAGAGACCCAGTACTAC.

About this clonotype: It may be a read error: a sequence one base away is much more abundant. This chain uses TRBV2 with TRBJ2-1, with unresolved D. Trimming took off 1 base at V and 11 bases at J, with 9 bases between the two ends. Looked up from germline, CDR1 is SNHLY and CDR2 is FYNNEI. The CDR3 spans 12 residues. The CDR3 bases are TGTGCCAGCAGTGAAGGACGGAGCAAGCAGTTCTTC. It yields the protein CASSEGRSKQFF.

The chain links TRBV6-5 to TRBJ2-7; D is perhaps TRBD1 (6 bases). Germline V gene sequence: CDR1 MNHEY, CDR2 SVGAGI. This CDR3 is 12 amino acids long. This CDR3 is CESGTSSYEQYF. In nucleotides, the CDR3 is TGTGAATCCGGGACATCTTCCTACGAGCAGTACTTC.

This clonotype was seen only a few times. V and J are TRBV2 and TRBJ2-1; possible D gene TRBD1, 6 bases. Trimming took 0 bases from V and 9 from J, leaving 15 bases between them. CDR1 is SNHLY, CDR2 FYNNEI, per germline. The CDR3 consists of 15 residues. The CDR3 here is CASSEARGQNVEQFF. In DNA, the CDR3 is TGTGCCAGCAGTGAAGCGCGCGGACAGAACGTTGAGCAGTTCTTC. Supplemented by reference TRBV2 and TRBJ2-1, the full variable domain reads EPEVTQTPSHQVTQMGQEVILRCVPISNHLYFYWYRQILGQKVEFLVSFYNNEISEKSEIFDDQFSVERPDGSNFTLKIRSTKLEDSAMYFCASSEARGQNVEQFFGPGTRLTVL.

The CDR3 region is CASTGGGRAPGSYNEQYF. The DNA of the CDR3 is TGTGCCAGCACCGGCGGCGGGAGGGCCCCCGGGTCCTACAATGAGCAGTACTTC. The chain combines TRBV2 with TRBJ2-7; 9 bases fit TRBD2. The J segment lost 7 bases and the V segment lost 7 bases, leaving 23 bases of the junction unmatched. The germline gives CDR1 SNHLY, CDR2 FYNNEI. CDR3 length: 18 residues.